This T cell receptor beta chain is from a study of blood T cell repertoires in COVID-19. Study at large: Sample material is recorded as cDNA or gDNA derived from T cells, B-cell-depleted T cells, or PBMCs.

The junction had 7 bases not matched to a gene; V was cut back by 4 bases and J by 6 bases. From germline, CDR1 is KGHDR and CDR2 SFDVKD. This CDR3 spans 17 amino acids. Turning to this clone: Other DNA sequences in the same sample also yield this CDR3.

Method: immunoSEQ multiplex PCR; TCRdb's copy keeps in-frame clones and lacks some. The sample yields roughly 120,000 clones, 85% to 90% seen once. The chain joins TRBV24-1 to TRBJ2-3; 15 nucleotides match TRBD2. Sequencing was performed on peripheral blood. The sequence was obtained from a man aged 70-80 years with active or convalescent COVID-19. The CDR3 sequence: CATSDPGLAGGTDTQYF. The CDR3 bases are TGTGCCACCAGTGACCCTGGACTAGCGGGAGGGACTGATACGCAGTATTTT.